This T cell receptor beta chain stems from a study of blood T cells in healthy people across ages. This clonotype was counted at least ten times. Healthy Caucasian individuals from Russia aged 6 to 90 served as donors. The CDR3 contains 14 residues. Germline loops: CDR1 SGHRS, CDR2 YFSETQ. J was trimmed by 3 bases and V by 4 bases; bases with no gene match: 6. Using a J-beta primer mix together with a sample-barcoded 5' primer, a second PCR was run for roughly 6 to 12 cycles. Every sample gave at least 2.5 million paired-end reads containing CDR3. MiXCR, applied by TCRdb to the 5' RACE reads, yields one record per CDR3 protein. The sample consists of 550,000 to 600,000 distinct CDR3 sequences, 25% to 30% of them appearing once.

Input material: blood. This TCR derives from a woman between 70 and 85 years old in good health. This rearrangement joins TRBV5-1 to TRBJ2-5; 7 positions agree with TRBD1. The CDR3 spells CASSARDSKETQYF. CDR3 DNA: TGCGCCAGCAGCGCCCGGGACAGCAAAGAGACCCAGTACTTC. The whole variable domain, remainder taken from reference TRBV5-1 and TRBJ2-5, is KAGVTQTPRYLIKTRGQQVTLSCSPISGHRSVSWYQQTPGQGLQFLFEYFSETQRNKGNFPGRFSGRQFSNSRSEMNVSTLELGDSALYLCASSARDSKETQYFGPGTRLLVL.